This T cell receptor (beta chain) was sequenced during a study of monozygotic twins with inflammatory bowel disease (dated by TCRdb to the late 2010s). Some background on the complete study: In total, around 30 monozygotic twin pairs made up the full study: 19 Danish pairs, all IBD-discordant, plus nine German pairs, of which four were IBD-concordant and five were IBD-discordant. Each individual had, on average, about 151 000 unique TCRalpha sequences and 181 000 unique TCRbeta sequences available for analysis. Within discordant pairs, disease-associated traits were sought mainly by comparing IBD patients with their genetically identical healthy co-twins.

Library prep was done by 5' RACE. For each TCR library, approximately 3.5 ug of total RNA was used. For each sample, cDNA synthesis was carried out in eight separate reactions using SMARTScribe reverse transcriptase. During cDNA synthesis, unique molecular identifiers containing a 6-nucleotide sample barcode were introduced by template switching. TCRalpha and TCRbeta cDNA was amplified in two nested PCRs of approximately 17 and 9 cycles, and bead purification was carried out after each PCR. Before amplification, cDNA was treated with uracil DNA-glycosylase and purified using the QIAquick PCR purification kit. The second PCR added Illumina TruSeq-compatible adapters along with sample-specific barcodes. Library quality and concentration were checked on TapeStation and Qubit, and libraries were pooled at about 5 ng each. Pooled libraries were sequenced on an Illumina HiSeq2500 single-index Rapid Run with 2 x 100 bp reads and custom sequencing primers. The authors' analysis ran thus. MiGEC version 1.2.6 was used for UMI-based consensus assembly, which corrected PCR and sequencing errors. V(D)J alignment, clonotype assembly and CDR3 extraction were performed with MiXCR version 2.1.1. To normalise gene usage, clonotype sharing and MAIT/NKT TCR abundance, the top 1000, 10 000 and 20 000 clonotypes in each sample were analysed. Diversity was computed as the inverse Simpson index with the vegan R package after downsampling to 27 000 UMIs. Paired Mann-Whitney U tests were applied to discordant twin pairs, with Benjamini-Hochberg correction for multiple testing. Each entry corresponds to one CDR3 protein sequence from reads that TCRdb reprocessed, and DNA is not given. TCRdb, not the authors, supplied the V and J calls. The record for this sample contains over 350,000 distinct CDR3 sequences. The ten most abundant clones make up 2.6% of the sample.

CDR1 and CDR2 are read off the germline V gene (reference sequence) as DFQATT and SNEGSKA. Taken from cysteine to phenylalanine, the CDR3 has 13 residues. Nucleotide data are not available. An approximately 2.6 ml peripheral blood sample was drawn into PAXgene tubes per donor and stored at -80°C. Without T cell sorting, total RNA was isolated from whole blood using the PAXgene blood miRNA kit on an automated QIAcube. Peripheral blood from monozygotic twin pairs concordant or discordant for inflammatory bowel disease was subjected to deep TCRalpha and TCRbeta repertoire profiling with unique molecular barcoding. Smoking habits were recorded for all twin pairs, with individuals classified as current, former or never smokers. What the work shows at the level of the full study, not this receptor alone: Different T cell subtypes could not be distinguished in the analysis. A decrease in TCRbeta repertoire diversity, as measured by inverse Simpson index, was observed in IBD patients compared with their healthy co-twins. No difference in repertoire similarity was observed between concordant and discordant twins, possibly owing to limited statistical power. The results gave no support for a single strong signal or clonotype linked to IBD. Compared with healthy twins, IBD patients had fewer clonotypes in common with other individuals, a difference most pronounced in patients showing signs of disease activity. Because patients were on differing immunosuppressive treatments, the repertoires may have picked up extra background noise and inter-individual variability.

Details on this clonotype: Its antigen is not yet known.

The specimen sequenced was blood. The sequence was obtained from a human donor with ulcerative colitis or Crohn's disease, or a healthy co-twin of an affected twin (not recorded which). Recombination joined TRBV20-1 with TRBJ1-1. CDR3 region: CSARFEGGTDAFF.